One T cell receptor (beta chain) is described in this entry. Its antigen is currently unknown. Assay: immunoSEQ multiplex PCR; the TCRdb copy retains only in-frame clones and omits some. The table lists 410,000 or so clones, around 90% of them singletons. This entry comes from a study of Ad26.COV2.S vaccination and SARS-CoV-2 variants. Whole-study findings and limits: Marked by substantial breadth, spike-specific CD8+ and CD4+ T cell responses were reportedly seen after vaccination. People given the vaccine had a wider spike-specific TCR breadth than placebo recipients did.

The CDR3 covers 15 residues. In germline, CDR1 is SEHNR, CDR2 FQNEAQ (reference sequence). The V segment lost 1 base and the J segment 6 bases; nucleotides outside the gene matches: 8. The sample's treatment: some 20 received Ad26.COV2.S at low or high dose, single or two shots; roughly five received placebo; per-sample allocation not given. All samples were drawn on day 63, counting from the first vaccine or placebo injection. Expressing Wuhan-strain SARS-CoV-2 spike, an Ad26 vector served as the vaccine. The sample in question was peripheral blood, obtained in a trial of Ad26.COV2.S vaccine versus placebo. The sequence came from a person aged 18-60 years who received the Ad26.COV2.S COVID-19 vaccine or a placebo. The gene calls are TRBV7-9 and TRBJ2-7; 8 positions agree with TRBD2. The CDR3 loop reads CASSLVLAGRSEQYF. CDR3 sequence (DNA): TGTGCCAGCAGCTTAGTGCTAGCGGGCCGTAGCGAGCAGTACTTC.